The rows below give T cell receptor beta chains drawn from one sample of a study of human T cells and chemical hapten exposure. TCRdb re-analysed the RACE reads in MiXCR, keeping a single row per CDR3 protein. The sample contains approximately 400,000 distinct CDR3 sequences, 5% to 6.5% of which appear only once. The specimen was whole blood, collected in connection with sensitization to the hapten diphenylcyclopropenone (DPC). The receptors originated from a woman in her forties or fifties with alopecia areata. Some clones in this sample may be carry-over from other donors' samples. CDR3s include the opening cysteine and the closing phenylalanine or tryptophan. A D gene is named only where the DNA matches it firmly. Clone size is shown for a subset of rows, as once, few, many or a class of expanded clone.

J gene	D gene	V gene	clone size	CDR3 protein	CDR3 DNA
TRBJ1-1	.	TRBV29-1	few	CSVEQQTYTEAFF	TGCAGCGTTGAACAACAGACCTACACTGAAGCTTTCTTT
TRBJ2-7	TRBD2	TRBV6-6	many	CASSTSGRAREQYF	TGTGCCAGCAGTACTAGCGGGAGGGCCAGGGAGCAGTACTTC
TRBJ1-1	.	TRBV18	many	CASSVSGGQQNTEAFF	TGTGCCAGCTCGGTTTCTGGGGGACAACAGAACACTGAAGCTTTCTTT
TRBJ2-3	.	TRBV18	.	CASSPTSITDTQYF	TGTGCCAGCTCACCCACTAGCATCACAGATACGCAGTATTTT
TRBJ1-1	TRBD1	TRBV28	many	CASRLGTENTEAFF	TGTGCCAGCAGACTTGGGACAGAGAACACTGAAGCTTTCTTT
TRBJ1-5	TRBD1	TRBV20-1	.	CSARESTGSYNQPQHF	TGCAGTGCTCGTGAGTCGACAGGGAGCTACAATCAGCCCCAGCATTTT
TRBJ2-7	.	TRBV6-2/TRBV6-3	many	CASSYRDGPYEQYF	TGTGCCAGCAGTTACCGGGACGGTCCCTACGAGCAGTACTTC
TRBJ2-3	.	TRBV30	.	CAWSALTLTDTQYF	TGTGCCTGGAGTGCCTTGACCCTCACAGATACGCAGTATTTT
TRBJ1-2	.	TRBV27	many	CASSFGRSYGYTF	TGTGCCAGCAGTTTCGGCAGGTCCTATGGCTACACCTTC
TRBJ2-2	TRBD2	TRBV4-3	.	CASSQDASGRANTGELFF	TGCGCCAGCAGCCAAGACGCTAGCGGGAGGGCCAACACCGGGGAGCTGTTTTTT
TRBJ2-3	TRBD2	TRBV11-2	.	CASSLAGTSEDTQYF	TGTGCCAGCAGCTTGGCGGGGACTAGCGAAGATACGCAGTATTTT
TRBJ2-1	.	TRBV7-9	many	CASSPGGAAYNEQFF	TGTGCCAGCAGCCCTGGGGGGGCCGCCTACAATGAGCAGTTCTTC
TRBJ2-1	.	TRBV2	many	CASTGRNYNEQFF	TGTGCCAGCACTGGGAGGAACTACAATGAGCAGTTCTTC
TRBJ2-3	.	TRBV4-1	.	CASSQLTTDTQYF	TGCGCCAGCAGCCAACTGACCACAGATACGCAGTATTTT
TRBJ2-3	.	TRBV27	many	CASSLWELADTQYF	TGTGCCAGCAGTTTGTGGGAGCTAGCAGATACGCAGTATTTT
TRBJ2-3	.	TRBV5-1	few	CASSSPQGRTGDTQYF	TGCGCCAGCAGCTCCCCTCAGGGCAGGACGGGGGATACGCAGTATTTT
TRBJ1-1	.	TRBV3-1	few	CASSPGSPNAAFF	TGTGCCAGCAGCCCCGGGTCTCCTAACGCGGCTTTCTTT
TRBJ1-6	.	TRBV20-1	.	CSALWQQDSPLHF	TGCAGTGCTCTGTGGCAGCAAGATTCACCCCTCCACTTT
TRBJ1-4	TRBD1	TRBV9	few	CASSRAGTGGEKLFF	TGTGCCAGCAGCCGCGCCGGGACAGGGGGTGAAAAACTGTTTTTT
TRBJ1-6	TRBD1	TRBV3-1	few	CASSQDRFAPLHF	TGTGCCAGCAGCCAGGACAGGTTTGCACCCCTCCACTTT
TRBJ2-3	TRBD2	TRBV20-1	many	CSAVLAGRADTQYF	TGCAGTGCCGTACTAGCGGGGAGGGCAGATACGCAGTATTTT
TRBJ2-7	TRBD2	TRBV20-1	.	CSARYLAGGREQYF	TGCAGTGCTAGATACTTAGCGGGAGGGCGCGAGCAGTACTTC
TRBJ2-2	.	TRBV6-5	many	CASGTPGELFF	TGTGCCAGCGGGACACCCGGGGAGCTGTTTTTT
TRBJ1-1	.	TRBV9	few	CASSLRTAEPGNTEAFF	TGTGCCAGCAGCCTCCGGACAGCCGAACCAGGGAACACTGAAGCTTTCTTT
TRBJ1-5	.	TRBV4-2	.	CASSQVATNQPQHF	TGTGCCAGCAGCCAAGTTGCTACGAATCAGCCCCAGCATTTT
TRBJ2-5	TRBD2	TRBV20-1	.	CSATGLAGGRETQYF	TGCAGTGCTACCGGACTAGCGGGAGGGCGGGAGACCCAGTACTTC
TRBJ1-5	.	TRBV18	.	CASSPRSLERNQPQHF	TGTGCCAGCTCACCACGTTCCCTCGAACGGAATCAGCCCCAGCATTTT
TRBJ1-3	.	TRBV7-8	many	CASSLQGRTSGNTIYF	TGTGCCAGCAGCTTACAGGGCCGGACCTCTGGAAACACCATATATTTT
TRBJ1-3	.	TRBV4-3	.	CASSRGGSGNTIYF	TGCGCCAGCAGCCGAGGGGGCTCTGGAAACACCATATATTTT
TRBJ1-5	.	TRBV12-3/TRBV12-4	.	CASGWGFEDQPQHF	TGTGCCAGCGGTTGGGGTTTTGAGGATCAGCCCCAGCATTTT
TRBJ2-5	TRBD2	TRBV7-9	many	CASSWTSGQETQYF	TGTGCCAGCAGCTGGACTAGCGGCCAAGAGACCCAGTACTTC
TRBJ2-3	TRBD2	TRBV9	.	CASSALLADGVQYF	TGTGCCAGCAGCGCTTTACTAGCGGACGGGGTGCAGTATTTT
TRBJ2-6	.	TRBV6-2/TRBV6-3	.	CASSYGFSGANVLTF	TGTGCCAGCAGTTATGGTTTCTCTGGGGCCAACGTCCTGACTTTC
TRBJ2-3	.	TRBV7-9	.	CASSHVAGSTDTQYF	TGTGCCAGCAGCCATGTGGCGGGGAGCACAGATACGCAGTATTTT
TRBJ2-2	.	TRBV28	few	CASSFSSNTGELFF	TGTGCCAGCAGTTTCAGTTCTAACACCGGGGAGCTGTTTTTT
TRBJ1-5	TRBD1	TRBV24-1	few	CATSDGQGNQPQHF	TGTGCCACCAGTGATGGACAGGGGAATCAGCCCCAGCATTTT
TRBJ2-2	.	TRBV11-2	.	CASSPRATPSNTGELFF	TGTGCCAGCAGTCCAAGGGCAACACCGTCGAACACCGGGGAGCTGTTTTTT
TRBJ2-1	.	TRBV11-2	many	CASSSLAGRGYEQFF	TGTGCCAGCAGCTCCCTGGCCGGGAGAGGCTATGAGCAGTTCTTC
TRBJ1-1	.	TRBV6-5	many	CASSSLLVNTEAFF	TGTGCCAGCAGTTCCCTCTTAGTGAACACTGAAGCTTTCTTT